The rows below give T cell receptor beta chains drawn from one sample of a study of T cell responses to AZD1222 COVID-19 vaccine. The assay was immunoSEQ multiplex PCR, and TCRdb's table has in-frame clones only and misses some. The sample carries 120,000 or so clones, 85% to 90% recorded once. The specimen was peripheral blood, collected 28 days after the second AZD1222 dose. The receptors shown here come from an adult who received the AZD1222 COVID-19 vaccine. Each CDR3 is given with its conserved first and last residue. The D gene is left open where the match is weak. Clone size is shown for a subset of rows, as once, few, many or a class of expanded clone.

clone_size | j_call | d_call | v_call | cdr3_nt | cdr3_aa
. | TRBJ1-5 | . | TRBV4-3 | TGCGCCAGCAGCCAAGATCTGAGGGCAATGAAGCATTTT | CASSQDLRAMKHF
. | TRBJ1-4 | . | TRBV14 | TGTGCCAGCAGCCCCCAAACCAGGGCGCGCGGTGAAAAACTGTTTTTT | CASSPQTRARGEKLFF
. | TRBJ2-1 | . | TRBV7-9 | TGTGCCAGCATATGGGGGGCCAGCAATGAGCAGTTCTTC | CASIWGASNEQFF
. | TRBJ1-2 | TRBD1 | TRBV28 | TGTGCCAGCCGGACAGGGGGAAGACGCTATGGCTACACCTTC | CASRTGGRRYGYTF
. | TRBJ2-3 | TRBD2 | TRBV7-9 | TGTGCCAGCAGCTTAATTAGACTAGCGGCAAAAAACACAGATACGCAGTATTTT | CASSLIRLAAKNTDTQYF
once | TRBJ2-5 | . | TRBV6-5 | TGTGCCAGCAATCCCCTCGGGGAGGCGGGGACCCAGTACTTC | CASNPLGEAGTQYF
. | TRBJ2-3 | . | TRBV27 | TGTGCCAGCAGTGGAGCGTACACAGATACGCAGTATTTT | CASSGAYTDTQYF
. | TRBJ2-7 | . | TRBV7-8 | TGTGCCAGCAGGAATACTAGTCACGAGCAGTACTTC | CASRNTSHEQYF
. | TRBJ1-6 | . | TRBV27 | TGTGCCAGCAGTTCCTCTAGACTCTCACCCCTCCACTTT | CASSSSRLSPLHF
. | TRBJ1-5 | . | TRBV11-3 | TGTGCCAGCAGCTTAGATCTTGACGCAGGGGATCAGCTTTGTCAGCCCCAGCATTTT | CASSLDLDAGDQLCQPQHF
. | TRBJ1-6 | . | TRBV28 | TGTGCCACCACGGGACGGAATAATTCACCCCTCCACTTT | CATTGRNNSPLHF
few | TRBJ1-2 | . | TRBV11-2 | TGTGCCAGCAGCTTGATAACAGGGTGGAACTATGGCTACACCTTC | CASSLITGWNYGYTF
. | TRBJ1-5 | . | TRBV28 | TGTGCCAGCAGTTTGGTGGGGCAGCCCCAGCATTTT | CASSLVGQPQHF
. | TRBJ2-1 | . | TRBV27 | TGTGCCAGCAGTTTAGGGGGTCGCTACAATGAGCAGTTCTTC | CASSLGGRYNEQFF
. | TRBJ1-5 | . | TRBV10-3 | TGTGCCATCAGTGAGTCTCAGGGAGGTGCTCAGCCCCAGCATTTT | CAISESQGGAQPQHF
. | TRBJ2-5 | . | TRBV2 | TGTGCCAGCACTGCCTTAGGGACCCAGTACTTC | CASTALGTQYF
. | TRBJ1-1 | . | TRBV6-5 | TGTGCCAGCAGTTACGCGGGCACTGAAGCTTTCTTT | CASSYAGTEAFF
once | TRBJ2-2 | . | TRBV28 | TGTGCCAGTAATATTGCGGCCGGGGAGCTGTTTTTT | CASNIAAGELFF
. | TRBJ1-4 | . | TRBV20-1 | TGCAGTGCTAGTGACAATAATGAAAAACTGTTTTTT | CSASDNNEKLFF
. | TRBJ1-2 | TRBD1 | TRBV6-6 | TGTGCCAGCATTCCGACGACAGGGCCTAACTATGGCTACACCTTC | CASIPTTGPNYGYTF
few | TRBJ1-4 | . | TRBV30 | TGTGCCTGGAGTGAAAATGAAAAACTGTTTTTT | CAWSENEKLFF
. | TRBJ2-2 | . | TRBV5-4 | TGTGCCAGCAGCCCGGACTGGACCGGGGAGCTGTTTTTT | CASSPDWTGELFF
. | TRBJ1-2 | . | TRBV10-3 | TGTGCCATCAGTGAGCCGACTCTTGGGGGCTACACCTTC | CAISEPTLGGYTF
. | TRBJ2-1 | TRBD2 | TRBV10-3 | TGTGCCATCAGTGAGCAACTAGCGGGGGACAATGAGCAGTTCTTC | CAISEQLAGDNEQFF
. | TRBJ1-2 | TRBD1 | TRBV10-3 | TGTGCCATCACCTCCGGGACAGGGATGGATGGCTACACCTTC | CAITSGTGMDGYTF
. | TRBJ2-2 | TRBD1 | TRBV4-1 | TGCGCCAGCAGCCAAGGGGGAAGGGGGCGCGTTGGCGGGGAGCTGTTTTTT | CASSQGGRGRVGGELFF
. | TRBJ1-4 | . | TRBV4-1 | TGCGCCAGCAGCCAAGTACCCAGAGCAACTAATGAAAAACTGTTTTTT | CASSQVPRATNEKLFF
. | TRBJ1-5 | . | TRBV27 | TGTGCCAGCAGTTTCCCTAATCAGCCCCAGCATTTT | CASSFPNQPQHF
. | TRBJ1-3 | . | TRBV18 | TGTGCCAGCGGGAGGACAGCGGACTCTGGAAACACCATATATTTT | CASGRTADSGNTIYF
few | TRBJ1-2 | . | TRBV5-4 | TGTGCCAGCAGCTTGGGGGGACGCCGGGGCTACACCTTC | CASSLGGRRGYTF
. | TRBJ2-3 | . | TRBV6-5 | TGTGCCAGCAGACGAGACCGGGGCGGTACGCAGTATTTT | CASRRDRGGTQYF
. | TRBJ1-3 | . | TRBV7-6 | TGTGCCAGCAGCTTTGGGGGGCCCAACTCTGGAAACACCATATATTTT | CASSFGGPNSGNTIYF
. | TRBJ2-7 | TRBD1 | TRBV4-3 | TGCGCCAGCAGCCAAGAGCATACAGGGGCTTCCTACGAGCAGTACTTC | CASSQEHTGASYEQYF
. | TRBJ1-2 | TRBD1 | TRBV7-3 | TGTGCCAGCAGCTTAACTCACAGGGGCTATGGCTACACCTTC | CASSLTHRGYGYTF
once | TRBJ2-1 | . | TRBV9 | TGTGCCAGCAGCGTTGCGGGGCTCTCCTACAATGAGCAGTTCTTC | CASSVAGLSYNEQFF
. | TRBJ1-6 | . | TRBV27 | TGTGCCAGCAGTTTATTGGTCCAGGCTAATTCACCCCTCCACTTT | CASSLLVQANSPLHF
. | TRBJ2-7 | . | TRBV27 | TGTGCCAGCAGTTCCTACAGGCACTACGAGCAGTACTTC | CASSSYRHYEQYF
once | TRBJ2-4 | TRBD2 | TRBV7-2 | TGTGCCAGCAGCCCCCATAGCGGGGCGGCCAAAAACATTCAGTACTTC | CASSPHSGAAKNIQYF
. | TRBJ2-5 | TRBD2 | TRBV7-2 | TGTGCCAGCAGCTCGGAGCGGGGGGGCCGTGAGACCCAGTACTTC | CASSSERGGRETQYF
. | TRBJ2-5 | . | TRBV3-1/TRBV3-2 | TGTGCCAGCAGCCAAGGGATGGTGCAAGAGACCCAGTACTTC | CASSQGMVQETQYF
once | TRBJ1-5 | . | TRBV2 | TGTGCCAGCGCTTCACTGGGGGCCCCTCAGCCCCAGCATTTT | CASASLGAPQPQHF
. | TRBJ2-7 | TRBD1 | TRBV9 | TGTGCCAGCAGCGTCGGGACAGGGGAGCGATACGAGCAGTACTTC | CASSVGTGERYEQYF
. | TRBJ2-5 | TRBD2 | TRBV5-1 | TGCGCCAGCAGCTTGGGGGCCCAAGCGGGAGCTAGTGATGTGCAGTACTTC | CASSLGAQAGASDVQYF
. | TRBJ2-5 | TRBD2 | TRBV6-5 | TGTGCCAGCAGTCCCAGTAGCGGGGGTATGCCGATCCAGTACTTC | CASSPSSGGMPIQYF
. | TRBJ1-5 | . | TRBV11-2 | TGTGCCAGCAGCACGTCACTTGGGATAACGGACCATCAGCCCCAGCATTTT | CASSTSLGITDHQPQHF
. | TRBJ1-1 | . | TRBV5-5 | TGTGCCAGCAGCTTTGTGTGGGGGCGCAGAACTGAAGCTTTCTTT | CASSFVWGRRTEAFF